This T cell receptor (beta chain) was documented in a study of OX40 agonist ivuxolimab in advanced cancers. Regarding the complete study: Ivuxolimab was an agonistic, fully human IgG2 monoclonal antibody directed against OX40 (CD134), a costimulatory receptor. Intravenous ivuxolimab was administered to patients every 2 weeks at six dose levels: 0.01, 0.1, 0.3, 1.5, 3 and 10 mg/kg. Of the 50 or so patients in dose escalation, some 20 had hepatocellular carcinoma, roughly 15 had melanoma, 9 had renal cell carcinoma and 9 had head and neck cancer. The dose-escalation cohort was about 87% male with a mean age of approximately 60 years, ranging from roughly 23 to 90. Patients were allowed to have had prior anti-PD-1, anti-PD-L1 or anti-CTLA-4 therapy, and approximately 39% of the dose-escalation patients had been treated with checkpoint inhibitors. Partial responses occurred in three dose-escalation patients, of whom one had hepatocellular carcinoma and two had cutaneous melanoma. The point of sequencing TCRbeta in the periphery was to test whether ivuxolimab changed TCR sequence diversity and drove clonal T-cell expansion. The monotherapy dose-escalation portion (N ≈ 57 patients) of the phase I ivuxolimab trial is reported in the paper. Overall study outcomes, separate from this receptor: At doses of 0.1 to 3.0 mg/kg, clonal expansion of both CD4+ and CD8+ T cells in blood was seen between baseline and week 6. After ivuxolimab, expanded clones were on average more numerous among CD8+ T cells than among CD4+ T cells. Which antigens the clonally expanded peripheral T cells were specific for was not determined. Low levels of normalized T-cell clonal expansion were also seen in some nonresponding patients. In the 0.1-3.0 mg/kg groups, partial responders were among the patients with the lowest normalized peripheral clonal expansion, particularly in CD8+ T cells.

Concerning this clone: Its antigen target is currently unknown. Base qualities are missing; no much larger clone stands one base away.

To sequence the TCRbeta CDR3 region, genomic DNA was isolated from the sorted cells. TCRbeta CDR3 regions were sequenced using the immunoSEQ Assay. In TCRdb, the immuneACCESS table is reduced to in-frame sequences with V and J assigned. These tables do not hold every clone; where another copy was compared, an unresolved V gene accounts for under half, and the others remain unexplained. In this sample the table shows over 45,000 clones, over 85% of which occur a single time. Of the sample, 15% to 20% falls within the top ten clones. In the germline V gene, CDR1 corresponds to SGHRS and CDR2 to YFSETQ. V was cut back by 0 bases and J by 1 base, leaving a gap of 12 bases between them. From the cysteine through the phenylalanine, the CDR3 covers 16 amino acids. The DNA shown is the 48-base CDR3, in frame from base 1. The trial excluded patients who had a history of autoimmune disease or were on systemic immunosuppression. Peripheral blood for TCR sequencing was drawn from every dose cohort at baseline, at cycle 4 day 1 and at cycle 7 day 1. Samples came from an open-label, multicenter, first-in-human phase I dose-escalation trial of ivuxolimab. Adults with locally advanced or metastatic melanoma, renal cell carcinoma, hepatocellular carcinoma or head and neck squamous cell carcinoma were enrolled in the trial. Before TCR sequencing, CD4+ and CD8+ T cells were separately sorted from peripheral blood.

This chain joins TRBV5-1 to TRBJ2-3; the D gene is not confidently resolved. The source material was CD4+ or CD8+ T cells sorted from blood, sampled in a trial of the OX40 agonist ivuxolimab. This sequence originates from an adult with an advanced solid tumor such as melanoma, head and neck, liver or kidney cancer. Here is the DNA: TGCGCCAGCAGCTTGGTCCCAGCCCGGGGCACAGATACGCAGTATTTT. The resulting protein is CASSLVPARGTDTQYF.